This is a list of T cell receptor beta chains from one sample in a study of blood T cell repertoires in COVID-19. The assay was immunoSEQ multiplex PCR, and TCRdb's table has in-frame clones only and misses some. The sample gives roughly 120,000 clones, approximately 86% of which show up once; 7% to 9% is in the top ten. The material sequenced was peripheral blood. The receptors shown here come from a human donor in a cohort sampled during active COVID-19. Each CDR3 is given with its conserved first and last residue. A D gene is named only where the DNA matches it firmly. Size is omitted from some rows. Given values are once, few, many or a class for expanded clones.

V,J,D,size,CDR3,DNA
TRBV3-1/TRBV3-2,TRBJ2-7,-,-,CASSQWGDPSYEQYF,TGTGCCAGCAGCCAATGGGGGGATCCTTCCTACGAGCAGTACTTC
TRBV24-1,TRBJ2-3,-,-,CATGDARQKNDTQYF,TGTGCCACCGGAGATGCACGGCAGAAAAATGATACGCAGTATTTT
TRBV5-4,TRBJ2-5,-,-,CASSLARGAETQYF,TGTGCCAGCAGCTTGGCTCGCGGGGCGGAGACCCAGTACTTC
TRBV13,TRBJ2-5,-,-,CASSLGSFVGGGQQETQYF,TGTGCCAGCAGCTTAGGATCCTTTGTTGGCGGGGGCCAACAAGAGACCCAGTACTTC
TRBV5-1,TRBJ2-3,TRBD2,-,CASSGDKTGGPGVSTDTQYF,TGCGCCAGCAGCGGGGACAAAACGGGAGGGCCTGGGGTAAGCACAGATACGCAGTATTTT
TRBV9,TRBJ1-1,TRBD1,-,CASSPRGDRNPLANTEAFF,TGTGCCAGCAGCCCCCGTGGGGACAGGAACCCCCTAGCTAACACTGAAGCTTTCTTT
TRBV18,TRBJ1-2,TRBD1,-,CASSVDRGDGYTF,TGTGCCAGCTCAGTGGACAGGGGCGACGGCTACACCTTC
TRBV6-5,TRBJ2-3,TRBD1,-,CASSSTGGSGTDTQYF,TGTGCCAGCAGTTCGACAGGGGGTTCCGGCACAGATACGCAGTATTTT
TRBV14,TRBJ2-2,-,-,CASSQVRGRSGRTDTGELFF,TGTGCCAGCAGCCAAGTTCGGGGTAGGTCAGGACGCACTGACACCGGGGAGCTGTTTTTT
TRBV19,TRBJ2-1,TRBD2,-,CASSQAGADNEQFF,TGTGCCAGTAGTCAAGCGGGAGCGGACAATGAGCAGTTCTTC
TRBV10-2,TRBJ2-1,TRBD2,few,CASSPVGGGLGNPYNEQFF,TGCGCCAGCAGCCCAGTGGGCGGGGGACTGGGAAACCCCTACAATGAGCAGTTCTTC
TRBV7-6,TRBJ2-2,-,-,CASSPDAVPGELFF,TGTGCCAGCAGCCCCGATGCAGTTCCCGGGGAGCTGTTTTTT
TRBV5-1,TRBJ2-1,TRBD2,-,CASSSPGGAGGYNEQFF,TGCGCCAGCAGCTCCCCGGGGGGAGCGGGAGGCTACAATGAGCAGTTCTTC
TRBV7-8,TRBJ1-3,-,-,CASSLVFTGSGNTIYF,TGTGCCAGCAGCTTAGTTTTTACAGGCTCTGGAAACACCATATATTTT
TRBV10-3,TRBJ2-1,TRBD2,-,CAITPTSGTSSYNEQFF,TGTGCCATCACCCCGACTAGCGGGACGAGCTCCTACAATGAGCAGTTCTTC
TRBV11-2,TRBJ1-2,TRBD1,-,CASSQGGVLYGYTF,TGTGCCAGCAGTCAGGGGGGAGTTCTCTATGGCTACACCTTC
TRBV28,TRBJ2-2,-,-,CASSFGVDTGELFF,TGTGCCAGCAGTTTCGGGGTCGACACCGGGGAGCTGTTTTTT
TRBV29-1,TRBJ1-2,TRBD1,-,CSVGGGTGYGYTF,TGCAGCGTTGGGGGCGGGACAGGGTATGGCTACACCTTC
TRBV6-1,TRBJ2-7,TRBD2,-,CASSDIAGVTYEQYF,TGTGCCAGCAGTGACATAGCGGGAGTCACCTACGAGCAGTACTTC
TRBV6-5,TRBJ2-2,TRBD2,-,CASREGPNTGELFF,TGTGCCAGCCGGGAGGGGCCGAACACCGGGGAGCTGTTTTTT
TRBV4-1,TRBJ2-7,TRBD1,-,CASSQEGTVPYEQYF,TGCGCCAGCAGCCAAGAAGGGACAGTCCCCTACGAGCAGTACTTC
TRBV5-1,TRBJ1-3,-,-,CASSLGARSISGNTIYF,TGCGCCAGCAGCTTGGGAGCGCGGTCGATCTCTGGAAACACCATATATTTT
TRBV9,TRBJ2-1,-,once,CASSVTYSGGSYNEQFF,TGTGCCAGCAGCGTAACCTACAGTGGGGGGTCCTACAATGAGCAGTTCTTC
TRBV11-2,TRBJ2-1,TRBD2,-,CASSRGTSGNNEQFF,TGTGCCAGCAGCCGCGGGACTAGCGGGAACAATGAGCAGTTCTTC
TRBV28,TRBJ1-3,TRBD1,-,CASNPGGSGNTIYF,TGTGCCAGCAACCCAGGGGGGTCGGGAAACACCATATATTTT
TRBV2,TRBJ1-2,TRBD1,-,CASSGESRDRGYYGYTF,TGTGCCAGCAGTGGGGAGAGCCGGGACAGGGGATACTATGGCTACACCTTC
TRBV5-5,TRBJ2-7,TRBD2,-,CASSWGRDYTYEQYF,TGTGCCAGCAGCTGGGGTCGGGACTACACCTACGAGCAGTACTTC
TRBV6-5,TRBJ2-3,TRBD2,-,CASSTRTSVTDTQYF,TGTGCCAGCAGTACTAGGACTAGCGTCACAGATACGCAGTATTTT
TRBV3-1/TRBV3-2,TRBJ1-1,-,-,CASSQVTRGGEAFF,TGTGCCAGCAGCCAAGTAACGAGGGGAGGAGAAGCTTTCTTT
TRBV19,TRBJ2-1,TRBD2,-,CASSIAIAGHNEQFF,TGTGCCAGTAGTATTGCGATAGCGGGACACAATGAGCAGTTCTTC
TRBV5-1,TRBJ2-3,TRBD1,-,CASRTTGTGSGDTQYF,TGCGCCAGCAGGACAACCGGGACAGGGTCTGGAGATACGCAGTATTTT
TRBV28,TRBJ2-2,-,-,CASSLWGARELFF,TGTGCCAGCAGTTTATGGGGGGCTAGGGAGCTGTTTTTT
TRBV5-8,TRBJ1-1,-,-,CASSPTGTGAEAFF,TGTGCCAGCAGCCCCACGGGGACGGGGGCTGAAGCTTTCTTT
TRBV19,TRBJ1-2,-,-,CASGRVNYGYTF,TGTGCCAGTGGCAGGGTTAACTATGGCTACACCTTC
TRBV20-1,TRBJ2-7,-,-,CSAILDREQYF,TGCAGTGCTATTTTGGACAGAGAGCAGTACTTC
TRBV27,TRBJ2-7,-,-,CASSIGGGTPYEQYF,TGTGCCAGCAGTATAGGGGGGGGGACACCCTACGAGCAGTACTTC
TRBV5-1,TRBJ2-2,TRBD2,-,CASSSGGITNTGELFF,TGCGCCAGCAGTTCCGGGGGGATAACGAACACCGGGGAGCTGTTTTTT
TRBV9,TRBJ2-1,TRBD2,-,CASSSPGLAAYNEQFF,TGTGCCAGCAGCTCACCGGGACTAGCGGCTTACAATGAGCAGTTCTTC